This T cell receptor beta chain came from a study of cytomegalovirus exposure and HLA in healthy donors. CDR3 length equals 17 residues. Germline V gene lookup returns CDR1 SSHAT and CDR2 FNYEAQ (reference sequence). V shed 1 base and J shed 1 base, with 15 bases lying between them. Study-level findings and limits: The tendency of first-cohort TCR clusters to co-occur in the 120 or so validation repertoires was identified by a subsequent analysis. Cytomegalovirus-associated TCR beta chains were listed, numbering 150 to 200. Reports credit the classifier with highly specific, highly sensitive diagnosis of cytomegalovirus status.

Notes on this clone: Its antigen is still unknown.

Assay: immunoSEQ multiplex PCR; the TCRdb copy retains only in-frame clones and omits some. This table holds almost 75,000 clones, around four fifths found once. This receptor was taken from a man younger than 40 in good health and CMV-seronegative. The sample consisted of PBMCs. This chain connects TRBV7-7 to TRBJ2-3; D unresolved. The CDR3 DNA sequence: TGTGCCAGCAGCTTAGGGGTCTTCGAGCGAGGCACAGATACGCAGTATTTT. This sequence encodes CASSLGVFERGTDTQYF.